The 20 T cell receptor beta chains below all came from one sample that was sequenced in a study of beta chain features in type 1 diabetes. Investigators reverse transcribed all isolated RNA, so they sequenced expressed TCRB transcripts. Clones were sequenced by immunoSEQ multiplex PCR, and TCRdb holds only the in-frame ones, with some missing. Here the sample spans hundreds of thousands of clones, roughly 16% being singletons. Sequencing was carried out using naive CD4+ T cells from blood. These receptors all stem from a woman between 18 and 30 years old in good health.

This clone turned up a few times. This sequence joins TRBV2 and TRBJ2-5; D unresolved. The V gene's germline CDR1 is SNHLY and CDR2 FYNNEI. Trimming removed 7 bases at V and 5 bases at J, with 11 bases between. This CDR3 is built from 12 residues. As DNA, the CDR3 is TGTGCCAGCATTTCTCGGAGCGAGACCCAGTACTTC. Its translation is CASISRSETQYF. Full variable domain (rest looked up from reference TRBV2 and TRBJ2-5): EPEVTQTPSHQVTQMGQEVILRCVPISNHLYFYWYRQILGQKVEFLVSFYNNEISEKSEIFDDQFSVERPDGSNFTLKIRSTKLEDSAMYFCASISRSETQYFGPGTRLLVL.

CDR3 nucleotide sequence: TGTGCCAGCAGTACCACCGGGACAACGAACACCGGGGAGCTGTTTTTT. This gives the protein CASSTTGTTNTGELFF. The chain couples TRBV27 to TRBJ2-2; D is perhaps TRBD1 (6 bases). V lost 5 bases, J lost 0 bases, and 13 bases lay in between. This CDR3 has 16 amino acids. Looked up from germline, CDR1 is MNHEY and CDR2 is SMNVEV (reference sequence).

This clone came up a few times. The chain combines TRBV7-2 with TRBJ2-7, with TRBD2 identical over 7 bases. There are 15 residues in the CDR3. J gave up 5 bases and V 5 bases, and 12 bases lay outside the gene matches. Germline V gene data show CDR1 as SGHTA and CDR2 as FQGNSA. This CDR3 is CASSPTAREYHEQYF. CDR3 nucleotide sequence: TGTGCCAGCAGCCCGACGGCGCGGGAGTACCACGAGCAGTACTTC.

The chain is built from TRBV4-2 and TRBJ2-1; 9 nucleotides match TRBD1. The CDR3 sequence is 16 residues long. CDR1 is LGHNA and CDR2 is YNFKEQ in the germline V gene. After removal of 2 bases from V and 1 base from J, the junction contained 3 bases not matched to a gene. CDR3 loop: CASSQRTGVSYNEQFF. The CDR3 DNA sequence: TGTGCCAGCAGCCAAAGGACAGGGGTTTCCTACAATGAGCAGTTCTTC.

On this clone itself: This same CDR3 is encoded by further DNA sequences in the sample. This sequence joins TRBV28 and TRBJ2-7; D possibly corresponds to TRBD1 (5 bases). Trimming pared 3 bases from V and 1 base from J, leaving 7 bases between. The CDR3 contains 13 residues. In germline, CDR1 is MDHEN, CDR2 SYDVKM. In nucleotides, the CDR3 is TGTGCCAGCAGTTTGCCAGGGTCCTACGAGCAGTACTTC. It specifies CASSLPGSYEQYF.

This clone was counted a single time. Distinct nucleotide sequences in the sample also encode this CDR3. This rearrangement joins TRBV7-9 to TRBJ2-5; D is perhaps TRBD1 or TRBD2 (5 bases each). This CDR3 comprises 12 residues. Trimming took 1 base from V and 7 from J, leaving 7 bases between them. The germline V gene has CDR1 SEHNR and CDR2 FQNEAQ (reference sequence). The CDR3 region has the DNA TGTGCCAGCAGCTTAGGTGGGGGGACCCAGTACTTC. Translated: CASSLGGGTQYF. Full variable domain (missing parts from reference TRBV7-9 and TRBJ2-5): DTGVSQNPRHKITKRGQNVTFRCDPISEHNRLYWYRQTLGQGPEFLTYFQNEAQLEKSRLLSDRFSAERPKGSFSTLEIQRTEQGDSAMYLCASSLGGGTQYFGPGTRLLVL.

This clone was seen a few times. The genes are TRBV28 and TRBJ2-4; TRBD2 aligns across 14 bases. Germline CDR1 and CDR2: MDHEN and SYDVKM. Trimming at V came to 2 bases and at J to 6 bases, leaving 0 bases not matched to a gene. This CDR3 contains 15 residues. In DNA form, the CDR3 reads TGTGCCAGCAGTTTAGGACTAGCGGGAGGAAACATTCAGTACTTC. Translating gives CASSLGLAGGNIQYF.

This clone was counted a few times. The chain recombines TRBV5-1 with TRBJ2-1, with TRBD1 identical over 8 bases. Germline-derived CDR1 and CDR2 are SGHRS and YFSETQ. CDR3 length: 17 amino acids. After removal of 0 bases from V and 8 bases from J, the junction contained 13 bases not matched to a gene. This CDR3 is CASSLVANRGVIYEQFF. The CDR3 nucleotides read TGCGCCAGCAGCTTGGTCGCAAACAGGGGGGTCATCTATGAGCAGTTCTTC.

The chain has TRBV5-4 and TRBJ2-1, with a weak D call TRBD2 (5 bases). Per the germline V gene, CDR1 is SGHNT and CDR2 is YYREEE (reference sequence). CDR3 length: 16 residues. Trimming cost V 5 bases and J 6 bases, with 21 bases left between them. The DNA for the CDR3 is TGTGCCAGCAGTCCCGATTTTATGGGAGCACGCAATGAGCAGTTCTTC. Translated, it gives CASSPDFMGARNEQFF.

This clone was counted many times. The genes are TRBV15 and TRBJ2-2; 7 positions match TRBD1. V was pared by 9 bases and J by 6 bases, with 7 bases of the junction left unmatched. The germline gives CDR1 LNHNV, CDR2 YYDKDF (reference sequence). The CDR3 spans 13 residues. CDR3 bases: TGTGCCACGCGACAGGGAATCGCCGGGGAGCTGTTTTTT. Encoded protein: CATRQGIAGELFF.

This clone showed up just a few times. The rearrangement links TRBV9 to TRBJ2-1, with D possibly matching TRBD2 (6 bases). The ends were cut back, 2 bases at V and 9 bases at J, with 21 bases in the middle. Germline V gene sequence: CDR1 SGDLS, CDR2 YYNGEE. This CDR3 has 16 amino acids. This CDR3 reads CASSVRDSSFPFEQFF. The CDR3 coding sequence is TGTGCCAGCAGCGTCCGGGACTCTTCATTCCCGTTTGAGCAGTTCTTC. Together with reference TRBV9 and TRBJ2-1, the CDR3 gives the full variable domain: DSGVTQTPKHLITATGQRVTLRCSPRSGDLSVYWYQQSLDQGLQFLIQYYNGEERAKGNILERFSAQQFPDLHSELNLSSLELGDSALYFCASSVRDSSFPFEQFFGPGTRLTVL.

This clone was picked up a small number of times. This chain links TRBV4-3 with TRBJ1-1; a weak D match, TRBD1 (5 bases). The CDR3 has 17 residues. Between the trimmed V and J ends, which lost 2 bases and 0 bases, there was a span of 16 bases. The germline V gene has CDR1 LGHNA and CDR2 YSLEER. CDR3 nucleotide sequence: TGCGCCAGCAGCCAAACGATCCAGGGACGTATGAACACTGAAGCTTTCTTT. Residues: CASSQTIQGRMNTEAFF.

This clone was seen more than once but under ten times. J is TRBJ2-3 and V is TRBV9; D ambiguous. The germline V gene has CDR1 SGDLS and CDR2 YYNGEE. Between the trimmed V and J ends, which lost 2 bases and 0 bases, there was a span of 4 bases. This CDR3 region has 13 residues. The CDR3, as DNA: TGTGCCAGCAGCGTGTTTAGCACAGATACGCAGTATTTT. This encodes CASSVFSTDTQYF.

This chain uses TRBV7-9 with TRBJ2-7; weak D call: TRBD2 (6 bases). Trimming cost V 5 bases and J 6 bases, with 11 bases left between them. CDR3 length equals 12 residues. CDR1 and CDR2 (germline): SEHNR, FQNEAQ (reference sequence). The CDR3 DNA follows: TGTGCCAGCAGCCAACTCGGGAGCGAGCAGTACTTC. It is translated as CASSQLGSEQYF.

Only a few counts were recorded for this clone. V is TRBV7-2 and J is TRBJ2-3; 9 nucleotides line up with TRBD1. Germline V lookup: CDR1 SGHTA, CDR2 FQGNSA. V trimming: 5 bases; J trimming: 11 bases; junction bases outside the gene matches: 8. The CDR3 runs 13 residues. The CDR3 region has the DNA TGTGCCAGCAGCCCCTGGGACAGGGTAGAGCAGTATTTT. Residues: CASSPWDRVEQYF. Filled out from reference TRBV7-2 and TRBJ2-3, the complete variable domain reads GAGVSQSPSNKVTEKGKDVELRCDPISGHTALYWYRQSLGQGLEFLIYFQGNSAPDKSGLPSDRFSAERTGGSVSTLTIQRTQQEDSAVYLCASSPWDRVEQYFGPGTRLTVL.

The V call is TRBV7-9, the J call TRBJ2-1; TRBD2 matches at 12 bases. This CDR3 contains 13 residues. Germline trimming cut 4 bases from V and 14 bases from J; bases unmatched to any gene: 6. Looked up from germline, CDR1 is SEHNR and CDR2 is FQNEAQ (reference sequence). The CDR3 nucleotides read TGTGCCAGCAGCTCCGAGGGACTAGCGGGTGAGTTCTTC. This sequence encodes CASSSEGLAGEFF.

V gene TRBV6-6 combines with J gene TRBJ1-5; no reliable D call. Looked up from germline, CDR1 is MNHNY and CDR2 is SVGAGI (reference sequence). CDR3 length: 13 amino acids. V lost 8 bases to trimming and J lost 3 bases, with 11 bases between them. In nucleotides, the CDR3 is TGTGCCAGCGGCGGCGCCTTCAATCAGCCCCAGCATTTT. As protein: CASGGAFNQPQHF.

The rearrangement links TRBV28 to TRBJ2-3, with TRBD2 identical over 13 bases. Per the germline V gene, CDR1 is MDHEN and CDR2 is SYDVKM. The V and J ends lost 0 bases and 2 bases, in that order; junction bases with no gene match: 2. The CDR3 extends over 17 amino acids. The CDR3 DNA is TGTGCCAGCAGTTTATGGGGACTAGCGGGAACCACAGATACGCAGTATTTT. Protein sequence: CASSLWGLAGTTDTQYF.

This clone was observed a handful of times. This chain links TRBV25-1 with TRBJ2-1; D gene ambiguous. The CDR3 is made up of 15 amino acids. Germline V lookup: CDR1 MGHDK, CDR2 SYGVNS. Trimming pared 3 bases from V and 0 bases from J, leaving 9 bases between. In DNA, the CDR3 is TGTGCCAGCAGTGAGGTTTACAGCTCCTACAATGAGCAGTTCTTC. Translated, it gives CASSEVYSSYNEQFF. Full variable domain (remainder filled in from reference TRBV25-1 and TRBJ2-1): EADIYQTPRYLVIGTGKKITLECSQTMGHDKMYWYQQDPGMELHLIHYSYGVNSTEKGDLSSESTVSRIRTEHFPLTLESARPSHTSQYLCASSEVYSSYNEQFFGPGTRLTVL.

This clone was counted only a few times. This chain joins TRBV28 and TRBJ2-7; D unresolved. Germline V gene sequence: CDR1 MDHEN, CDR2 SYDVKM. Trimming took 5 bases from V and 2 from J, leaving 10 bases between them. This CDR3 is built from 13 residues. This chain's CDR3 is CASSPTATYEQYF. The CDR3 DNA sequence: TGTGCCAGCAGTCCCACAGCTACCTACGAGCAGTACTTC.